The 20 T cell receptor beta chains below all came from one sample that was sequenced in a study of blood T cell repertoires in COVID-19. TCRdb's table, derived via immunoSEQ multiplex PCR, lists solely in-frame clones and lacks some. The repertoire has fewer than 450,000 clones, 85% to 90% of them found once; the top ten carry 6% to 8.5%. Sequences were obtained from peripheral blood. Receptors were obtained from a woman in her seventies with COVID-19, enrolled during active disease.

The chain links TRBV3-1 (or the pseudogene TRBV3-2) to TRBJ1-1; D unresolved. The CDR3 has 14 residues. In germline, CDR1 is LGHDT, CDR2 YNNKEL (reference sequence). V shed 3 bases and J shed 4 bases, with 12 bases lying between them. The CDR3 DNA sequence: TGTGCCAGCAGCCAGCCGGGGAGAGTCACTGAAGCTTTCTTT. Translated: CASSQPGRVTEAFF.

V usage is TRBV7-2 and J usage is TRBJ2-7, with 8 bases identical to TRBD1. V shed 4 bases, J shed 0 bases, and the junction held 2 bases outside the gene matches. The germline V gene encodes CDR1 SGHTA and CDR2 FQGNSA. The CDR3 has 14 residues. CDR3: CASSYTGGSYEQYF. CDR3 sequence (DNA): TGTGCCAGCAGCTACACAGGGGGCTCCTACGAGCAGTACTTC.

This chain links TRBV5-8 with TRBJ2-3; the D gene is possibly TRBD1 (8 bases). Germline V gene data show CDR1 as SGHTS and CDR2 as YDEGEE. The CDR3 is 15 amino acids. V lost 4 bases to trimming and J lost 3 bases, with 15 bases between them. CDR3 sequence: CASSPGQGGTDTQYF. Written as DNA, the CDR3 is TGTGCCAGCAGCCCCGGACAGGGAGGGACAGATACGCAGTATTTT.

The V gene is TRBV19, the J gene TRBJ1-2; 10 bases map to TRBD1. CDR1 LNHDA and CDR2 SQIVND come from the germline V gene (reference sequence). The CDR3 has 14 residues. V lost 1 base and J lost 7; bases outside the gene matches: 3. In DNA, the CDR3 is TGTGCCAGTAGTATAGCCGGACAGGGGGTTGGCTACACCTTC. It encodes CASSIAGQGVGYTF. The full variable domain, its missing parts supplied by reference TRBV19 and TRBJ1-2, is DGGITQSPKYLFRKEGQNVTLSCEQNLNHDAMYWYRQDPGQGLRLIYYSQIVNDFQKGDIAEGYSVSREKKESFPLTVTSAQKNPTAFYLCASSIAGQGVGYTFGSGTRLTVV.

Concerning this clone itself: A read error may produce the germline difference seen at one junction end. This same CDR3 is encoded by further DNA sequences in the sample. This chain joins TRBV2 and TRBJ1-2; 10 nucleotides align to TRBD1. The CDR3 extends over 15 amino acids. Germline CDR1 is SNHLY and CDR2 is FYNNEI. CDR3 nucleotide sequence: TGTGCCAGCTGTGAAAGGGGACAGGGGTGGGGGGGCTACACCTTC. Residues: CASCERGQGWGGYTF.

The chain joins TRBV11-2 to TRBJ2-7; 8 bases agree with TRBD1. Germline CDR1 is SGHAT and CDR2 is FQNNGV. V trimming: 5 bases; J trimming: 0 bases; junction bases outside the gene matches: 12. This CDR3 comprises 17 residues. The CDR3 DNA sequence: TGTGCCAGCAGCCCCTGGCCCGGGACAGGCCACTCCTACGAGCAGTACTTC. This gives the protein CASSPWPGTGHSYEQYF. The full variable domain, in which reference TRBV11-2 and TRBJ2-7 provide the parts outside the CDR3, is EAGVAQSPRYKIIEKRQSVAFWCNPISGHATLYWYQQILGQGPKLLIQFQNNGVVDDSQLPKDRFSAERLKGVDSTLKIQPAKLEDSAVYLCASSPWPGTGHSYEQYFGPGTRLTVT.

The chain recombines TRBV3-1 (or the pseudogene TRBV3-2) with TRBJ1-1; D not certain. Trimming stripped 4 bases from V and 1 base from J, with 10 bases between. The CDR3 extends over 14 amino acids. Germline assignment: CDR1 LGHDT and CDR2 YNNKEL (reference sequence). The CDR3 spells CASSRDPGNTEAFF. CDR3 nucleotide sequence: TGTGCCAGCAGCCGAGACCCAGGGAACACTGAAGCTTTCTTT.

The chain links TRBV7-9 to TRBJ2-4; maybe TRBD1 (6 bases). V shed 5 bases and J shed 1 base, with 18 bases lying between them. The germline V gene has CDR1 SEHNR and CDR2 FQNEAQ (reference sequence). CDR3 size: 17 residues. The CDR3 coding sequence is TGTGCCAGCAGCGGCAGTACCAGGGGAGAGGCCAAAAACATTCAGTACTTC. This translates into CASSGSTRGEAKNIQYF.

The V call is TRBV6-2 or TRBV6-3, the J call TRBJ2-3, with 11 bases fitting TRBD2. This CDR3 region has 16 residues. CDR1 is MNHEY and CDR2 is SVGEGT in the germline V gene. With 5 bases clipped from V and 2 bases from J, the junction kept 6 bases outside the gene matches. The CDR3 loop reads CASSLPLAGVTDTQYF. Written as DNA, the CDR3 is TGTGCCAGCAGTCTTCCACTAGCGGGGGTCACAGATACGCAGTATTTT.

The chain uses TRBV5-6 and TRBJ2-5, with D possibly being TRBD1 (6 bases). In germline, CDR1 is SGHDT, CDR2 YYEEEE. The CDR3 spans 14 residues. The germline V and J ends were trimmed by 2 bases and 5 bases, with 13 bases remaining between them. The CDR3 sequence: CASSFLGGNETQYF. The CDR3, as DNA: TGTGCCAGCAGCTTTTTAGGGGGTAACGAGACCCAGTACTTC.

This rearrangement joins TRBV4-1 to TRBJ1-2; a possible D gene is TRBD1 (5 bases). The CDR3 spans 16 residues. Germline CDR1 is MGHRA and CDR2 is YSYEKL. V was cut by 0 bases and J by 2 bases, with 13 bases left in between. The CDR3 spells CASSQEMSGVNYGYTF. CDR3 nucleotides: TGCGCCAGCAGCCAAGAGATGTCGGGGGTGAACTATGGCTACACCTTC.

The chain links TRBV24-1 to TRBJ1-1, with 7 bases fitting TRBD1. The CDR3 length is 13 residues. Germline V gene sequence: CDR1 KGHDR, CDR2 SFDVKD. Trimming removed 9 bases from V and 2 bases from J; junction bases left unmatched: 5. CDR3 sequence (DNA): TGTGCCACCCAGGGGGGTCCTAACACTGAAGCTTTCTTT. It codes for CATQGGPNTEAFF.

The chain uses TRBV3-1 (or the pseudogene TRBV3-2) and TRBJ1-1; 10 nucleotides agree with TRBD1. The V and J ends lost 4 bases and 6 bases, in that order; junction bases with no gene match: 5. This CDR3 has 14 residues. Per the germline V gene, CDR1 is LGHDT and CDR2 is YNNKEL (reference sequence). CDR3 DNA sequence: TGTGCCAGCAGCCTTCGGACAGGGGGGGCTGAAGCTTTCTTT. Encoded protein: CASSLRTGGAEAFF.

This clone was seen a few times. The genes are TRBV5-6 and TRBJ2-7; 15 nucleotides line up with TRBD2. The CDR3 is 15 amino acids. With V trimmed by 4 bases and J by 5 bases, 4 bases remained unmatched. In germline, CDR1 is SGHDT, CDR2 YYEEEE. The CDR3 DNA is TGTGCCAGCAGCCGGACTAGCGGGGGGGCCCACGAGCAGTACTTC. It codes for CASSRTSGGAHEQYF.

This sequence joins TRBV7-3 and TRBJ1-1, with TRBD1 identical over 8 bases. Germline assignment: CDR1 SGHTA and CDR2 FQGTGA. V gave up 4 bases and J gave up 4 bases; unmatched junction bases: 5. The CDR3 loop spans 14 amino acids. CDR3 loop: CASSSTGGATEAFF. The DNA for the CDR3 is TGTGCCAGCAGCTCAACAGGGGGGGCCACTGAAGCTTTCTTT.

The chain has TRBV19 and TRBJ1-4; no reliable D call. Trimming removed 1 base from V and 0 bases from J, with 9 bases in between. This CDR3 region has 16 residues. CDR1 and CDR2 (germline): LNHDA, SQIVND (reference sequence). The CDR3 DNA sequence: TGTGCCAGTAGTATAGTAATAACAGCAACTAATGAAAAACTGTTTTTT. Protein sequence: CASSIVITATNEKLFF. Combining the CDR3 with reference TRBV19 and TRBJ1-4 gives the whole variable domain DGGITQSPKYLFRKEGQNVTLSCEQNLNHDAMYWYRQDPGQGLRLIYYSQIVNDFQKGDIAEGYSVSREKKESFPLTVTSAQKNPTAFYLCASSIVITATNEKLFFGSGTQLSVL.

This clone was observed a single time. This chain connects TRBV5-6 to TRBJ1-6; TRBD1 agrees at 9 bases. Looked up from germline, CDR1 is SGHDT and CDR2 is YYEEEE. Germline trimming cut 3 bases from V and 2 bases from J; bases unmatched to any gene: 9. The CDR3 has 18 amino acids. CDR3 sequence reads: CASSSGTGGWTYNSPLHF. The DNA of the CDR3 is TGTGCCAGCAGCTCGGGCACAGGGGGCTGGACCTATAATTCACCCCTCCACTTT.

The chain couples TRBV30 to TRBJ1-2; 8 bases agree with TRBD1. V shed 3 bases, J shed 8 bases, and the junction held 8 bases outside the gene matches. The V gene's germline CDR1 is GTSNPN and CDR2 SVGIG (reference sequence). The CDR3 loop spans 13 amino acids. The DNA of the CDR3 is TGTGCCTGGAGCAGAGACAGGGGTCGCGGCTACACCTTC. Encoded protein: CAWSRDRGRGYTF.

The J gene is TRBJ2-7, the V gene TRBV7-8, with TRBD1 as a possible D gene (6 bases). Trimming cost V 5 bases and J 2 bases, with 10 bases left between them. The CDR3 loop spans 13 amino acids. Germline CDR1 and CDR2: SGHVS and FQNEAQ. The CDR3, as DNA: TGTGCCAGCAGCCACAGGGACCCCTACGAGCAGTACTTC. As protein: CASSHRDPYEQYF. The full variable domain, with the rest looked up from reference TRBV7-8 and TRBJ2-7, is GAGVSQSPRYKVAKRGQDVALRCDPISGHVSLFWYQQALGQGPEFLTYFQNEAQLDKSGLPSDRFFAERPEGSVSTLKIQRTQQEDSAVYLCASSHRDPYEQYFGPGTRLTVT.

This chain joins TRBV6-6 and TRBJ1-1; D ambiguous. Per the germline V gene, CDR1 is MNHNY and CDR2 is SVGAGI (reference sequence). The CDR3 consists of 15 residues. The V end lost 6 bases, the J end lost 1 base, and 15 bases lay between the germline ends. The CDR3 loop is CASSDTGSGNTEAFF. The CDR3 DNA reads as TGTGCCAGCAGCGATACCGGGTCGGGGAACACTGAAGCTTTCTTT.